This TCR beta chain was retrieved from a study of blood T cell repertoires in COVID-19 (TCRdb year 2020). Broadly, across the study: Samples from collaborators originated in the United States, Italy and Spain and spanned both the acute and convalescent phases of COVID-19. The prospective study material was composed of cDNA or gDNA derived from T cells, B-cell-depleted T cells, or PBMCs. The dataset comprised deeply sampled blood TCRbeta repertoires from subjects exposed to, actively infected with, or recovered from COVID-19. A freely available public database, intended as a resource for researchers studying the immune response to SARS-CoV-2, is where the repertoires were released. Samples were obtained from the ongoing ImmuneRACE study (first 160 participants) and from about 1,300 subjects provided by 6 global collaborators. Nearly every sample came with metadata listing a de-identified subject ID, COVID-19 status, age in years and sex. Where HLA class I and class II types were available, the types were taken from metadata supplied by the sample provider, not from assay-based typing. Overall study results and their limits: How much clinical and demographic metadata was included differed by source and by participant, and the metadata was provided uncurated.

From its cysteine to its phenylalanine, the CDR3 spans 14 amino acids. Only the CDR3 region is kept as DNA, spanning 42 bases read in frame from base 1. The germline V gene sets CDR1 to SGHRS and CDR2 to YFSETQ. V is pruned by 7 bases and J by 7 bases, leaving 10 bases of the junction without a gene match. Comments on this clone: No antigen is known for it. No clone much larger than this one lies a single base away; base qualities are absent.

One collaborating source in Seattle enrolled patients during active infection and followed them longitudinally through the course of disease. The collaborating institutions used their own protocols to collect whole blood in K2EDTA tubes. For TCRbeta analysis, collaborator samples were shipped as frozen whole blood, as isolated PBMCs, or as DNA extracted from either sample type. TCRbeta CDR3 regions were amplified from genomic DNA by means of the immunoSEQ Assay, a bias-controlled multiplex PCR. Processing in the source paper ran as follows. The number of nucleated cells in each sample was estimated by amplification of reference gene primers within the assay. To quantify the absolute abundance of each unique TCRbeta CDR3 rearrangement, sequence reads were collapsed and filtered. For each sample, productive Simpson clonality was calculated as the square root of Simpson's diversity index across productive rearrangements. TCRdb re-hosts the immuneACCESS table, in-frame sequences only. Its copies lack some clones; in the studies checked, an unresolved V gene accounts for under half of them, and the cause for the rest is not known. The V and J calls and the clone size are those of that table, but D and trimming were determined from the DNA. The sample table holds fewer than 200,000 clones, of which roughly 79% were seen once. The top ten constitute roughly 12% of the sample.

This clonotype was sampled from a woman aged 80 or over with COVID-19, enrolled during active disease. Sequencing was performed on peripheral blood. This sequence uses TRBV5-1 and TRBJ1-4; a stretch of 7 junction bases matches TRBD1. The nucleotides are TGCGCCAGCGATTGTCGGGACAGCAGTGAAAAACTGTTTTTT. Its coded protein is CASDCRDSSEKLFF. Joined to the reference TRBV5-1 and TRBJ1-4 proteins, this CDR3 gives the full variable domain: KAGVTQTPRYLIKTRGQQVTLSCSPISGHRSVSWYQQTPGQGLQFLFEYFSETQRNKGNFPGRFSGRQFSNSRSEMNVSTLELGDSALYLCASDCRDSSEKLFFGSGTQLSVL.